This record covers a single TCR beta chain. The data belong to a study of T-cell reconstitution after alpha-beta-depleted transplantation in children. During its preparation, the TCRbeta library received unique molecular identifiers. Using its own MiXCR run on the PCR reads, TCRdb lists one record per CDR3 protein. This sample has 250,000 to 350,000 distinct CDR3 sequences, with approximately 9.6% found just once. CDR1 and CDR2 from the germline V gene are SGHKS and YYEKEE (reference sequence). The CDR3 sequence is 16 residues long. V was trimmed by 0 bases and J by 4 bases, leaving 16 bases between them.

The sequencing here drew on PBMCs from the stem cell graft donor, taken from the stem cell graft. The chain is built from TRBV5-5 and TRBJ1-1; D is possibly TRBD1 (5 bases). The clonotype was recovered from a human donor who donated a stem cell graft to a child with SCID. The CDR3 DNA follows: TGTGCCAGCAGCTTGGCTTCGGGACCCCGCGGCACTGAAGCTTTCTTT. It yields the protein CASSLASGPRGTEAFF.